This TCR beta chain was retrieved from a study of blood T cell repertoires in COVID-19. The V gene's germline CDR1 is SGHTA and CDR2 FQGNSA. The trim removed 1 base at V and 6 bases at J, leaving 2 bases unmatched. This CDR3 is 14 amino acids long. Using immunoSEQ multiplex PCR, the repertoire was profiled, and TCRdb retains in-frame clones only, with some absent. The sample comprises fewer than 300,000 clones, 80% to 90% of which are singletons, and around 4.5% rests with the top ten. The sequenced sample was PBMCs or T cells enriched from blood (not recorded which). The receptor's source is a woman aged 25 to 39 who had recovered from COVID-19. This rearrangement joins TRBV7-2 to TRBJ1-4; 7 bases agree with TRBD1. CDR3 residues: CASSLGDRDEKLFF. The CDR3 DNA follows: TGTGCCAGCAGCTTAGGGGACAGAGATGAAAAACTGTTTTTT.